The 26 T cell receptor beta chains given below trace back to one sample, sequenced in a study of T-cell reconstitution after alpha-beta-depleted transplantation in children. Unique molecular identifiers were built into the TCRbeta library. TCRdb reanalysed the PCR reads using MiXCR and keeps one entry per CDR3 protein. The sample holds 330,000 or so distinct CDR3 sequences; around 10% are singletons and the top ten take around 7.5%. The sequenced sample was PBMCs, obtained before TCRalphabeta/CD19-depleted stem cell transplant. The receptor source for this set is a boy younger than two with acute myeloid leukemia, due to receive a stem cell transplant.

Ten or more counts support this clonotype. The chain couples TRBV7-9 to TRBJ2-7; D possibly matches TRBD1 or TRBD2 (6 bases each). Germline CDR1 reads SEHNR; CDR2 reads FQNEAQ (reference sequence). Trimming left V 1 base short and J 5 bases short, with 9 bases between. CDR3 size: 13 residues. CDR3 nucleotide sequence: TGTGCCAGCAGCTTAGAAGGGGGGAACGAGCAGTACTTC. This translates into CASSLEGGNEQYF.

The J gene is TRBJ2-1, the V gene TRBV6-2 or TRBV6-3; tentative D call: TRBD2 (6 bases). The germline V gene has CDR1 MNHEY and CDR2 SVGEGT. There are 20 residues in the CDR3. V was pared by 1 base and J by 4 bases, with 26 bases between. This CDR3 reads CASSYFFYGGAGLSYNEQFF. DNA for the CDR3: TGTGCCAGCAGTTACTTCTTTTACGGTGGCGCGGGGCTGTCTTACAATGAGCAGTTCTTC.

The chain recombines TRBV28 with TRBJ2-7; D unclear. Germline CDR1 MDHEN, CDR2 SYDVKM. Trimming removed 5 bases from V and 0 bases from J, with 11 bases in between. The CDR3 is 14 amino acids. This CDR3 reads CASSHLGPSYEQYF. In nucleotides, the CDR3 is TGTGCCAGCAGTCACCTCGGGCCCTCCTACGAGCAGTACTTC.

Ten or more counts support this clonotype. The rearrangement links TRBV20-1 to TRBJ2-7, with 9 positions matching TRBD1. J lost 6 bases, V lost 2 bases, and 14 bases had no gene match. Germline V gene sequence: CDR1 DFQATT, CDR2 SNEGSKA (reference sequence). The CDR3 loop spans 16 amino acids. The CDR3 sequence is CSARSDRGFTGSEQYF. The DNA for the CDR3 is TGCAGTGCTAGATCCGACAGGGGGTTTACGGGGAGCGAGCAGTACTTC.

This clonotype was observed at least ten times. This chain uses TRBV12-3 or TRBV12-4 with TRBJ2-7; D remains ambiguous. The CDR3 contains 14 residues. Trimming shortened V by 4 bases and J by 2 bases, and 12 bases separated the two germline ends. The CDR3 nucleotides read TGTGCCAGCAGTTCCCGTCTCACAGCCTACGAGCAGTACTTC. Translating it yields CASSSRLTAYEQYF.

Ten or more counts support this clonotype. The V gene is TRBV3-1, the J gene TRBJ2-7; 8 bases match TRBD1. Germline CDR1 LGHDT, CDR2 YNNKEL (reference sequence). The CDR3 totals 16 residues. The V segment lost 0 bases and the J segment 3 bases; nucleotides outside the gene matches: 7. DNA of the CDR3: TGTGCCAGCAGCCAAGAACCCGGGACAGGCCTCTACGAGCAGTACTTC. Amino acids: CASSQEPGTGLYEQYF.

This clonotype was picked up many times. The chain joins TRBV28 to TRBJ1-1; no reliable D call. Trimming cost V 6 bases and J 3 bases, with 8 bases left between them. The CDR3 is 12 residues long. Germline V gene lookup returns CDR1 MDHEN and CDR2 SYDVKM. The CDR3 DNA reads TGTGCCAGCAGCTGGGCGGACACTGAAGCTTTCTTT. Translating gives CASSWADTEAFF.

This chain joins TRBV7-9 and TRBJ2-7, with TRBD2 matching over 9 bases. The CDR3 has 13 residues. Germline values: CDR1 SEHNR, CDR2 FQNEAQ (reference sequence). The J segment lost 2 bases and the V segment lost 7 bases, leaving 3 bases of the junction unmatched. The CDR3 DNA reads TGTGCCAGCACCGTAGCGGGGGCCTACGAGCAGTACTTC. Its protein product is CASTVAGAYEQYF.

This clonotype was recorded at least ten times. The gene calls are TRBV5-4 and TRBJ2-1; maybe TRBD1 (6 bases). The V and J ends lost 4 bases and 8 bases respectively, with 10 bases between them. The germline CDR1 and CDR2 sequences are SGHNT and YYREEE (reference sequence). CDR3 size: 12 residues. CDR3 region: CASSLQGHEQFF. CDR3 in DNA: TGTGCCAGCAGCCTACAGGGTCATGAGCAGTTCTTC.

This clonotype has more than one count but fewer than ten. V is TRBV28 and J is TRBJ1-1; no definite D call. V was clipped by 6 bases and J by 0 bases, with 20 bases between them. Germline V gene sequence: CDR1 MDHEN, CDR2 SYDVKM. The CDR3 runs to 17 residues. The CDR3 DNA sequence: TGTGCCAGCAGCAACGCGGGGTACTATTTGATGAACACTGAAGCTTTCTTT. This encodes CASSNAGYYLMNTEAFF.

This clonotype was seen ten or more times. The chain has TRBV28 and TRBJ1-1; the D is unclear. In germline, CDR1 is MDHEN, CDR2 SYDVKM. This CDR3 contains 14 residues. V was cut by 6 bases and J by 1 base, with 12 bases left in between. CDR3 sequence reads: CASRVGLSNTEAFF. The DNA for the CDR3 is TGTGCCAGCAGGGTGGGTCTTTCGAACACTGAAGCTTTCTTT.

Many counts were recorded for this clonotype. The chain links TRBV20-1 to TRBJ2-2; D may match TRBD1 or TRBD2 (5 bases each). This CDR3 is built from 13 residues. Germline V gene lookup returns CDR1 DFQATT and CDR2 SNEGSKA (reference sequence). V was pared by 3 bases and J by 0 bases, with 5 bases between. The CDR3 sequence is CSARGPNTGELFF. DNA of the CDR3: TGCAGTGCTAGGGGACCGAACACCGGGGAGCTGTTTTTT.

This clonotype was seen repeatedly, ten times or more. The gene calls are TRBV29-1 and TRBJ1-2; TRBD1 is a possible D gene (5 bases). With 2 bases removed from V and 6 bases from J, the gap between germline ends came to 16 bases. The CDR3 contains 14 residues. CDR1 is SQVTM and CDR2 is ANQGSEA in the germline V gene. The CDR3 DNA reads as TGCAGCGTTGAACTTGGGGGGAAGTGGGATGGCTACACCTTC. This gives the protein CSVELGGKWDGYTF.

The chain couples TRBV20-1 to TRBJ2-3; D is undetermined. Germline V gene data show CDR1 as DFQATT and CDR2 as SNEGSKA (reference sequence). This CDR3 has 15 amino acids. Trimming removed 4 bases at V and 2 bases at J, with 16 bases between. Here the CDR3 DNA reads TGCAGTGCTACAGATCCGGCAGCCTTCACAGATACGCAGTATTTT. Protein product: CSATDPAAFTDTQYF.

This clonotype has a count of ten or more. This chain joins TRBV6-2 or TRBV6-3 and TRBJ1-3; TRBD1 matches 7 bases. The CDR3 has 15 residues. V lost 2 bases and J lost 0; bases outside the gene matches: 1. The germline CDR1 and CDR2 sequences are MNHEY and SVGEGT. The CDR3 bases are TGTGCCAGCAGTTACGACAGGGCCTCTGGAAACACCATATATTTT. Protein product: CASSYDRASGNTIYF.

Details on this clonotype: A much larger clone lies a single base off, so this may be a read error. The chain carries TRBV10-3 and TRBJ2-4, with D uncertain. The germline V gene encodes CDR1 ENHRY and CDR2 SYGVKD. The CDR3 extends over 15 amino acids. CDR3 sequence: CTISESEVIENIQYF. The CDR3 DNA sequence: TGTACCATCAGTGAGTCGGAAGTTATCGAAAACATTCAGTACTTC.

This clonotype was found many times. The chain combines TRBV5-1 with TRBJ2-7; 9 nucleotides line up with TRBD1. Per the germline V gene, CDR1 is SGHRS and CDR2 is YFSETQ. This CDR3 has 14 residues. After removal of 4 bases from V and 6 bases from J, the junction contained 8 bases not matched to a gene. Written as DNA, the CDR3 is TGCGCCAGCAGCCTAGGGACAGGGAGCGGCGAGCAGTACTTC. Its protein product is CASSLGTGSGEQYF.

This clonotype has ten or more counts. J is TRBJ2-3 and V is TRBV12-3 or TRBV12-4; the D gene could be TRBD1 or TRBD2 (8 bases each). The CDR3 contains 20 residues. The V end was cut by 1 base, the J end by 4 bases, with 27 bases between. CDR3 loop: CASSLVTGIHLAGQADTQYF. CDR3 bases: TGTGCCAGCAGTTTAGTAACCGGGATCCATTTAGCGGGACAGGCAGATACGCAGTATTTT.

This clonotype is medium-sized within its sample. The chain couples TRBV28 to TRBJ1-6; the D is unclear. Germline assignment: CDR1 MDHEN and CDR2 SYDVKM. The CDR3 covers 16 residues. Deletions cut 5 bases from V and 0 bases from J, with 11 bases between. The CDR3 bases are TGTGCCAGCAGTCCCCCCCTGAGCTCCTATAATTCACCCCTCCACTTT. Its protein is CASSPPLSSYNSPLHF.

This clonotype came up many times. J is TRBJ2-7 and V is TRBV2; 7 bases are shared with TRBD2. Per the germline V gene, CDR1 is SNHLY and CDR2 is FYNNEI. CDR3 length: 18 amino acids. V was pared by 2 bases and J by 0 bases, with 13 bases of the junction left unmatched. CDR3 nucleotides: TGTGCCAGCAGTGAAAGGGCTAGCGGAATAGCGACCTCCTACGAGCAGTACTTC. Residues: CASSERASGIATSYEQYF.

J is TRBJ2-1 and V is TRBV5-4; D is unresolved. Trimming removed 3 bases from V and 8 bases from J, with 9 bases in between. Per the germline V gene, CDR1 is SGHNT and CDR2 is YYREEE (reference sequence). The CDR3 consists of 12 residues. CDR3 DNA sequence: TGTGCCAGCAGCTGGGCGGATCATGAGCAGTTCTTC. It codes for CASSWADHEQFF.

This clonotype was counted many times. The chain is built from TRBV24-1 and TRBJ2-5; no reliable D call. Germline lookup yields CDR1 KGHDR and CDR2 SFDVKD. The germline V and J ends were trimmed by 4 bases and 2 bases, with 13 bases remaining between them. This CDR3 is built from 15 residues. The CDR3 loop is CATSDSVSLQETQYF. Here the CDR3 DNA reads TGTGCCACCAGTGACTCCGTGAGTCTTCAAGAGACCCAGTACTTC.

This clonotype has ten or more counts. This sequence joins TRBV29-1 and TRBJ1-1; D call uncertain. Trimming left V 8 bases short and J 3 bases short, with 13 bases between. CDR1 is SQVTM and CDR2 is ANQGSEA in the germline V gene. The CDR3 contains 12 residues. The CDR3 spells CSRTTQDTEAFF. CDR3 DNA sequence: TGCAGCAGGACCACACAAGACACTGAAGCTTTCTTT.

This clonotype has ten or more counts. The rearrangement links TRBV9 to TRBJ1-3, with TRBD1 identical over 9 bases. The junction had 6 bases not matched to a gene; V was cut back by 0 bases and J by 2 bases. The germline V gene encodes CDR1 SGDLS and CDR2 YYNGEE. This CDR3 comprises 17 residues. The CDR3 sequence: CASSVAPGQGTGNTIYF. The CDR3 DNA reads as TGTGCCAGCAGCGTAGCTCCGGGACAGGGAACTGGAAACACCATATATTTT.

This clonotype was recorded many times. V gene TRBV9 combines with J gene TRBJ2-5; D possibly corresponds to TRBD2 (6 bases). Germline assignment: CDR1 SGDLS and CDR2 YYNGEE. Trimming pared 3 bases from V and 1 base from J, leaving 10 bases between. The CDR3 consists of 14 residues. CDR3 in DNA: TGTGCCAGCAGCGCCCCGGGACTCCAAGAGACCCAGTACTTC. It codes for CASSAPGLQETQYF.

V is TRBV20-1 and J is TRBJ2-1; 12 bases align to TRBD2. J lost 6 bases, V lost 1 base, and 7 bases had no gene match. The CDR3 loop spans 16 amino acids. Per the germline V gene, CDR1 is DFQATT and CDR2 is SNEGSKA (reference sequence). The CDR3 is CSARARLAGVGNEQFF. CDR3 bases: TGCAGTGCTAGAGCCCGACTAGCGGGAGTCGGCAATGAGCAGTTCTTC.